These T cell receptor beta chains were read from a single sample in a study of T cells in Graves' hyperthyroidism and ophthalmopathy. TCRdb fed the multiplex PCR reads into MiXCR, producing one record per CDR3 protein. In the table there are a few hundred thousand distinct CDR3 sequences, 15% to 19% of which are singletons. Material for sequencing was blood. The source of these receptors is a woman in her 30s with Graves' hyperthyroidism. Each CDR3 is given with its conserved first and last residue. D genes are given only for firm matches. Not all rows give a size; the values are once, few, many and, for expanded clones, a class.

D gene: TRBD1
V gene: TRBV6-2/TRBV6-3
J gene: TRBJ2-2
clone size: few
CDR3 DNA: TGTGCCAGCAGCGGACAGGGGGCCGGCGGGGAGCTGTTTTTT
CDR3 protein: CASSGQGAGGELFF

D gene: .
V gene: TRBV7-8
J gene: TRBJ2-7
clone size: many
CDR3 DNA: TGTGCCAGCAGCCCCGCTGGTGACGGACGCGAGCAGTACTTC
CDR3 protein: CASSPAGDGREQYF

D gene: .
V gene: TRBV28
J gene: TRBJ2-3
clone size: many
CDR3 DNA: TGTGCCAGCAGTTTAGTGAGACTAGGAAGTTGGTTCGGCACAGATACGCAGTATTTT
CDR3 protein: CASSLVRLGSWFGTDTQYF

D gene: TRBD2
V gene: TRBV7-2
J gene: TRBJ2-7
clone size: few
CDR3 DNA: TGTGCCAGCAGCTTAGGGGCTCTAGCGGGATACGAGCAGTACTTC
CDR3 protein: CASSLGALAGYEQYF

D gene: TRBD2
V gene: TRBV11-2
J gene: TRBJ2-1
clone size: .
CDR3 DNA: TGTGCCAGCAGCTTAGCCCCCTCGGTAACTAGCGGACAGAGCTCCTACAATGAGCAGTTCTTC
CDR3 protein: CASSLAPSVTSGQSSYNEQFF

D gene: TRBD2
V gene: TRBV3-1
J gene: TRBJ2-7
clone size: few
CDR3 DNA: TGTGCCAGCAGCCAATGGACTAGCGGGAGCCGTATCAGCTCCTACGAGCAGTACTTC
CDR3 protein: CASSQWTSGSRISSYEQYF

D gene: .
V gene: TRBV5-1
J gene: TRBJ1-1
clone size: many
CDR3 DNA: TGCGCCAGCAGCAGAGACATATCTGAAGCTTTCTTT
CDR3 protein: CASSRDISEAFF

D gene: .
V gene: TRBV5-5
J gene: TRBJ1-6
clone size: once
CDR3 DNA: TGTGCCAGCAGCTTCCCGGGGGGAATCAATTCACCCCTCCACTTT
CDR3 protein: CASSFPGGINSPLHF

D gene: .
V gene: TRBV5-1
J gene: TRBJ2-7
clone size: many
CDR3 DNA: TGCGCCAGCAGCTTGGGGGGGTCCGGGATAACCTACGAGCAGTACTTC
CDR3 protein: CASSLGGSGITYEQYF

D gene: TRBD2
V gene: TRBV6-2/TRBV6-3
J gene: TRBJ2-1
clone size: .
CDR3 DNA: TGTGCCAGCAGTTACGGGACTAGCGGGTGGGCCGATGAGCAGTTCTTC
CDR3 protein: CASSYGTSGWADEQFF

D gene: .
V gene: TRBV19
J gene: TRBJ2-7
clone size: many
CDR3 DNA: TGTGCCAGTAGTATTTTACCCGGTCCCTACGAGCAGTACTTC
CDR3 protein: CASSILPGPYEQYF

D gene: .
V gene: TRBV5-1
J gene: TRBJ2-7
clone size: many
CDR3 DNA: TGCGCCAGCAGCTGGGGGGGCCGGGACAGCACCTACGAGCAGTACTTC
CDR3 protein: CASSWGGRDSTYEQYF